This TCR beta chain was captured by sequencing in a study of T cell changes during pregnancy in multiple sclerosis. Assay: immunoSEQ multiplex PCR; the TCRdb copy retains only in-frame clones and omits some. The repertoire holds around 110,000 clones, around 92% seen once, with roughly 1.7% in the top ten. Germline lookup yields CDR1 SGHTA and CDR2 FQGNSA. The CDR3 spans 15 residues. V dropped 4 bases and J dropped 0 bases, with 11 bases sitting between them. V is TRBV7-2 and J is TRBJ2-3, with D unresolved. The starting material was peripheral blood, obtained after pregnancy. This sequence originates from a female donor with multiple sclerosis, enrolled in a pregnancy study. CDR3 DNA sequence: TGTGCCAGCAGCTGGTACTGGTCTAGCACAGATACGCAGTATTTT. It codes for CASSWYWSSTDTQYF.